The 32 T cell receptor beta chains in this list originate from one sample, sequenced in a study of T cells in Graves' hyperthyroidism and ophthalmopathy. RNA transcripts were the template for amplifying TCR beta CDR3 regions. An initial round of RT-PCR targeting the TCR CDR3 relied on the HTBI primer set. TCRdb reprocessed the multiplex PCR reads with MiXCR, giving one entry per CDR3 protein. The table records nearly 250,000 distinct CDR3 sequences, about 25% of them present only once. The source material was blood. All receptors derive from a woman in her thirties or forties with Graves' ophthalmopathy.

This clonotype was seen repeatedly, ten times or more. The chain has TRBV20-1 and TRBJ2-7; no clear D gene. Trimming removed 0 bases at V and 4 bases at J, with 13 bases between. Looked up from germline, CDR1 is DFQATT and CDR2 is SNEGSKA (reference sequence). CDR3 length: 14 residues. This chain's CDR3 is CSARDFQTGYEQYF. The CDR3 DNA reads TGCAGTGCTAGAGATTTCCAGACTGGGTACGAGCAGTACTTC.

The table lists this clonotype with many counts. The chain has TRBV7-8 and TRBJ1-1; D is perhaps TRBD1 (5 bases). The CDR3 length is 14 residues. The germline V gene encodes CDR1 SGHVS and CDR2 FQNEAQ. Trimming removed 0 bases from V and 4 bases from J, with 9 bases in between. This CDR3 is CASSLAWGGTEAFF. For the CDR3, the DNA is TGTGCCAGCAGCTTAGCTTGGGGGGGCACTGAAGCTTTCTTT.

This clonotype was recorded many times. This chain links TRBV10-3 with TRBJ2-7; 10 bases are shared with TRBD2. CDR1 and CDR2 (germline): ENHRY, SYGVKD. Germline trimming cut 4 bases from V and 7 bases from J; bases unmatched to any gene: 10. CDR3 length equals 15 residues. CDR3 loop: CAISGSLAGVREQYF. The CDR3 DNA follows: TGTGCCATCAGTGGAAGTCTAGCGGGAGTTAGGGAGCAGTACTTC.

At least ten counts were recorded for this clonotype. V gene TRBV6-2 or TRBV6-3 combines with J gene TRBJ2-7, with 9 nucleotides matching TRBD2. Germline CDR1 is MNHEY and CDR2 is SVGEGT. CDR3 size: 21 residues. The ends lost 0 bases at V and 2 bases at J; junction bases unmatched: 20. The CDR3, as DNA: TGTGCCAGCAGTTACTCCCTCCGAGCGACAGGGCCGGCTAGCGGGGCCTACGAGCAGTACTTC. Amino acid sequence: CASSYSLRATGPASGAYEQYF.

The DNA for the CDR3 is TGTGCCAGCAGTCGTCTAGCGGACTACGAGCAGTACTTC. It codes for CASSRLADYEQYF. The chain has TRBV28 and TRBJ2-7; 7 bases are a match to TRBD2. Germline loops: CDR1 MDHEN, CDR2 SYDVKM. V gave up 5 bases and J gave up 3 bases; unmatched junction bases: 4. The CDR3 has 13 residues. The whole variable domain, filled in from reference TRBV28 and TRBJ2-7, reads DVKVTQSSRYLVKRTGEKVFLECVQDMDHENMFWYRQDPGLGLRLIYFSYDVKMKEKGDIPEGYSVSREKKERFSLILESASTNQTSMYLCASSRLADYEQYFGPGTRLTVT.

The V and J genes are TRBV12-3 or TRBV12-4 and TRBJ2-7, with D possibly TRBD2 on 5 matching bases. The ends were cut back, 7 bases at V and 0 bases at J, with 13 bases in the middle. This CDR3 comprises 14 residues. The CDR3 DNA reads TGTGCCAGCACCACGTCGGGGTTCTCCTACGAGCAGTACTTC. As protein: CASTTSGFSYEQYF.

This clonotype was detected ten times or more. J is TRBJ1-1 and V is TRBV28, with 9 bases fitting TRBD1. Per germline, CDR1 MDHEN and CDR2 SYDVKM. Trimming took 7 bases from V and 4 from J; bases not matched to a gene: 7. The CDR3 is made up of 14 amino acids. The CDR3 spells CASILEDRGTEAFF. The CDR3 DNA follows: TGTGCCAGCATCCTCGAGGACAGGGGCACTGAAGCTTTCTTT.

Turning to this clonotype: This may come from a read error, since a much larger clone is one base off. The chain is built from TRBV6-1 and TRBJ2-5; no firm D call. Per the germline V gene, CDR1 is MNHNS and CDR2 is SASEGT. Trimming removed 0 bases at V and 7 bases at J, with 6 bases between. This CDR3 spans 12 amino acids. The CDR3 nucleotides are TGTGCCAGCAGTGAAGCGTGGGGGACCCAGTACTTC. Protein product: CASSEAWGTQYF.

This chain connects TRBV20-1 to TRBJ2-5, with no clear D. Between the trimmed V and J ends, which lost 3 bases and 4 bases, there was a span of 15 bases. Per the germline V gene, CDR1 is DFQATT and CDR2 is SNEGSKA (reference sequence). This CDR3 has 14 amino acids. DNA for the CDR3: TGCAGTGCTAGCCTCGGACCTGGCCGAGAGACCCAGTACTTC. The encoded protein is CSASLGPGRETQYF.

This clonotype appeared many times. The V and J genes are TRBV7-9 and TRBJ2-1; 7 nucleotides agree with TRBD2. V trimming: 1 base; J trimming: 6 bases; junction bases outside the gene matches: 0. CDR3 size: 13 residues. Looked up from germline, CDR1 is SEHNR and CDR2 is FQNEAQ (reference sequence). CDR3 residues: CASSLGTSNEQFF. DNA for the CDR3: TGTGCCAGCAGCTTAGGGACTAGCAATGAGCAGTTCTTC.

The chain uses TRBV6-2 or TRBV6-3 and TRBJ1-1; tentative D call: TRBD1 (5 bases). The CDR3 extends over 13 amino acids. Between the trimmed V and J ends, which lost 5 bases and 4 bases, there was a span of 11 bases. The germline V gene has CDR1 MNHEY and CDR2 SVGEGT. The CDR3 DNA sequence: TGTGCCAGCAGTAAGGGGTTAGGCACTGAAGCTTTCTTT. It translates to CASSKGLGTEAFF.

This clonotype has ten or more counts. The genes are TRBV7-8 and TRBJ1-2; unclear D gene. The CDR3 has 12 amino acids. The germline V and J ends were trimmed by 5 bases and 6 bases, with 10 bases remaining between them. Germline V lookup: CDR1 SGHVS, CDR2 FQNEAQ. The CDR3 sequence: CASSTRFDGYTF. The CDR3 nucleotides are TGTGCCAGCAGCACCCGTTTTGATGGCTACACCTTC.

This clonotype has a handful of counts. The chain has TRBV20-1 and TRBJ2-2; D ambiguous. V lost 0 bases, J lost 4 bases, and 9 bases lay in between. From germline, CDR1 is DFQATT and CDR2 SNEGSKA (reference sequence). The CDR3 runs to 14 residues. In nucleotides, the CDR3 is TGCAGTGCTAGAGATCGAGGTATCACCGGGGAGCTGTTTTTT. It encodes CSARDRGITGELFF.

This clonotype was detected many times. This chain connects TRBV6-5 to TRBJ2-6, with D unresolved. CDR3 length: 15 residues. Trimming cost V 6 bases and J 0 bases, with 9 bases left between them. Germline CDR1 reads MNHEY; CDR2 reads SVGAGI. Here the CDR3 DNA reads TGTGCCAGCAGCCCCGGATTCTCTGGGGCCAACGTCCTGACTTTC. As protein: CASSPGFSGANVLTF.

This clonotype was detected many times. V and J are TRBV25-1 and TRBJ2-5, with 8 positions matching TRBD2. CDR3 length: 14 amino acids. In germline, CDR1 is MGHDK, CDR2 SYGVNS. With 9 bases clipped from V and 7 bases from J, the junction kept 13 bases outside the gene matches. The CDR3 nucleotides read TGTGCCAGTGGAACTAGCGGATCAGGGGTGACCCAGTACTTC. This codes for CASGTSGSGVTQYF.

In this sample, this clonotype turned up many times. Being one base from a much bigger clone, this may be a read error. In nucleotides, the CDR3 is TGTGCCAGCAGTGACACGACAGGTCTGGAGACCCAGTACTTC. This gives the protein CASSDTTGLETQYF. The chain links TRBV28 to TRBJ2-5; the D gene is possibly TRBD1 (6 bases). With 5 bases removed from V and 5 bases from J, the gap between germline ends came to 15 bases. The CDR3 runs to 14 residues. Germline CDR1 reads MDHEN; CDR2 reads SYDVKM.

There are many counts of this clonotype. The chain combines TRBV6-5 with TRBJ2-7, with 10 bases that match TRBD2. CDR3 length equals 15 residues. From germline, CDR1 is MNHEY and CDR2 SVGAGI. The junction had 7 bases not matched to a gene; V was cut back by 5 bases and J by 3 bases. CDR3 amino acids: CASSRGTSDHYEQYF. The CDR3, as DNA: TGTGCCAGCAGTCGCGGGACTAGCGACCACTACGAGCAGTACTTC.

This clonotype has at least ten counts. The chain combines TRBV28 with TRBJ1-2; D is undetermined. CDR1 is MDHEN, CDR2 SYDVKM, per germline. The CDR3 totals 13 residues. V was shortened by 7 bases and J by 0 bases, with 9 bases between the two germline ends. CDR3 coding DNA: TGTGCCAGCACTCTCGACACTAACTATGGCTACACCTTC. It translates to CASTLDTNYGYTF.

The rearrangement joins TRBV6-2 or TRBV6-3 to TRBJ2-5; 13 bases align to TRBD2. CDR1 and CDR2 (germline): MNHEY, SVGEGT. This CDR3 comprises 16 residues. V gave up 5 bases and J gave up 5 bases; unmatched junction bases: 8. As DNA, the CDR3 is TGTGCCAGCAGTGGTAGGACTAGCGGGAGAGGGGAGACCCAGTACTTC. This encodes CASSGRTSGRGETQYF.

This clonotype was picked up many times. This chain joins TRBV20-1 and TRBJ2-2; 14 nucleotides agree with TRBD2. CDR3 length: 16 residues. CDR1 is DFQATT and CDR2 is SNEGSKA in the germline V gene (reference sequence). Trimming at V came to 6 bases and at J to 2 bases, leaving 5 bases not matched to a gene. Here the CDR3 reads CSAWTSGRPNTGELFF. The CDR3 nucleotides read TGCAGTGCGTGGACTAGCGGGAGGCCAAACACCGGGGAGCTGTTTTTT.

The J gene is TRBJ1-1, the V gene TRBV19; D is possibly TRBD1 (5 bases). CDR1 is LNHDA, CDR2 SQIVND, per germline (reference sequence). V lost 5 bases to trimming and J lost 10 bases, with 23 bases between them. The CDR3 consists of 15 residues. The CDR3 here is CASSPGAQPSNGAFF. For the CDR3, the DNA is TGTGCCAGTAGTCCCGGGGCCCAGCCCTCAAACGGAGCTTTCTTT.

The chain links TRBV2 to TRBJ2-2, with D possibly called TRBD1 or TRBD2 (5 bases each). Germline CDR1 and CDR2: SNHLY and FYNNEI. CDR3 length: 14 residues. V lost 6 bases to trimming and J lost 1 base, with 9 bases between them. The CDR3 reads CASRTGGNTGELFF. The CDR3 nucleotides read TGTGCCAGCAGGACTGGGGGGAACACCGGGGAGCTGTTTTTT.

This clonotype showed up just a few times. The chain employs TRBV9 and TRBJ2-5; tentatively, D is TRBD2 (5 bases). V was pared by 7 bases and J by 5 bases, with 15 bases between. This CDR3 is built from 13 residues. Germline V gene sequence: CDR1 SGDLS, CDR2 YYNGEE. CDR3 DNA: TGTGCCAGCGCACGGGCTCCGGGGGAGACCCAGTACTTC. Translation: CASARAPGETQYF.

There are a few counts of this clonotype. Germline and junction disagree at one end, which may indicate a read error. The CDR3: CASSFLGPPRF. In DNA form, the CDR3 reads TGTGCCAGCAGTTTTTTGGGGCCACCCCGCTTC. V is TRBV12-3 or TRBV12-4 and J is TRBJ2-7; D may be TRBD1 (5 bases). The CDR3 spans 11 residues.

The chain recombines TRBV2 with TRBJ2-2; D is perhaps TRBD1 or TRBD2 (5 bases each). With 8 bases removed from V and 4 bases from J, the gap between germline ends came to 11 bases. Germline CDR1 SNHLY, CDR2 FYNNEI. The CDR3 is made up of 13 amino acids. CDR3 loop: CASGTYATGELFF. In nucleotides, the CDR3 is TGTGCCAGCGGGACCTATGCCACCGGGGAGCTGTTTTTT.

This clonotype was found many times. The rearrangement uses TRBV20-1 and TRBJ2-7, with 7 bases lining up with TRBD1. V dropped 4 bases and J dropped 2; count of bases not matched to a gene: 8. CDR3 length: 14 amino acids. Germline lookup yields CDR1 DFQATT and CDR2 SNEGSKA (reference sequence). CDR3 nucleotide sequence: TGCAGTGCTAAGAAGGACAGGTCCCCCTACGAGCAGTACTTC. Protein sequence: CSAKKDRSPYEQYF.

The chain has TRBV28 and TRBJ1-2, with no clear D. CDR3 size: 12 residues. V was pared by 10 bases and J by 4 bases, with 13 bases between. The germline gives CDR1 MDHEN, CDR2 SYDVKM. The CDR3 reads CATNGLGYGYTF. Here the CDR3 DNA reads TGTGCCACTAACGGACTAGGCTATGGCTACACCTTC.

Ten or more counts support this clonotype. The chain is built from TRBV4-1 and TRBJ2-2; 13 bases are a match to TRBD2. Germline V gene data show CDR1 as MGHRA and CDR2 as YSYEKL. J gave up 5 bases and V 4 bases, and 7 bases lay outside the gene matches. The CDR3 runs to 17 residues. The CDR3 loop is CASSPGLAGEWTGELFF. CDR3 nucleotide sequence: TGCGCCAGCAGCCCAGGACTAGCGGGAGAGTGGACCGGGGAGCTGTTTTTT.

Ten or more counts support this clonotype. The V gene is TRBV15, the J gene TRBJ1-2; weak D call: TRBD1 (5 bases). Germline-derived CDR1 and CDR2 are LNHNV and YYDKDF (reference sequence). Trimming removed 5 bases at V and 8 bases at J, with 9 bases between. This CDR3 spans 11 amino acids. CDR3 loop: CATSPGMGYTF. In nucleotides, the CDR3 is TGTGCCACCAGCCCAGGGATGGGCTACACCTTC.

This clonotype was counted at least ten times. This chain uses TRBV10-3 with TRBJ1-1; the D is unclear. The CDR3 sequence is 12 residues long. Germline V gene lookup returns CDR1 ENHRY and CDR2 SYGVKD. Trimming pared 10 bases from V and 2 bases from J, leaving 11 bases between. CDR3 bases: TGTGCCAGCCTGGACGGTAACACTGAAGCTTTCTTT. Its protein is CASLDGNTEAFF.

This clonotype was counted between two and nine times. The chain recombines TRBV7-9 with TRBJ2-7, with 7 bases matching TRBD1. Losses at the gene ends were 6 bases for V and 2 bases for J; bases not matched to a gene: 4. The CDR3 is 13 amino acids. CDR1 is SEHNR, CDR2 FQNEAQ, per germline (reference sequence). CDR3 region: CASRLGTAYEQYF. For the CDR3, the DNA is TGTGCCAGCAGACTTGGGACAGCCTACGAGCAGTACTTC.

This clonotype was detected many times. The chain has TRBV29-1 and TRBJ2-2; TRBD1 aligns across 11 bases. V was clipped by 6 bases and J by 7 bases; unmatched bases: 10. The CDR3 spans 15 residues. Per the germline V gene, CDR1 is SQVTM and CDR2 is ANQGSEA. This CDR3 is CSVPRTGGAGGELFF. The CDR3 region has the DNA TGCAGCGTCCCCAGGACAGGGGGCGCGGGCGGGGAGCTGTTTTTT.